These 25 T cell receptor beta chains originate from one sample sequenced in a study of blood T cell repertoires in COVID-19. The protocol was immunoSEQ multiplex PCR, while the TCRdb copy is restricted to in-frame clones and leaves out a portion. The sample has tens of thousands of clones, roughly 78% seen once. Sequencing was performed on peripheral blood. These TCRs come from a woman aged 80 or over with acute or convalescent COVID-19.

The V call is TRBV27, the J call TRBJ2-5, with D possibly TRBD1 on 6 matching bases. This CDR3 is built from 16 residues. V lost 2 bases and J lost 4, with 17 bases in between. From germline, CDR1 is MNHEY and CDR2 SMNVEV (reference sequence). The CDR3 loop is CASSLLWRRGRETQYF. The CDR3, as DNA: TGTGCCAGCAGTTTACTGTGGCGAAGGGGGAGAGAGACCCAGTACTTC.

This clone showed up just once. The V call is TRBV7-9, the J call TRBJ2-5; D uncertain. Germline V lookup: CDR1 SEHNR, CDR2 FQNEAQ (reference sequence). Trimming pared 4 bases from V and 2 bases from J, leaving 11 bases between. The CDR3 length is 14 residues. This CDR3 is CASSSPRSQETQYF. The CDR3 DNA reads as TGTGCCAGCAGCTCCCCCCGGAGTCAAGAGACCCAGTACTTC.

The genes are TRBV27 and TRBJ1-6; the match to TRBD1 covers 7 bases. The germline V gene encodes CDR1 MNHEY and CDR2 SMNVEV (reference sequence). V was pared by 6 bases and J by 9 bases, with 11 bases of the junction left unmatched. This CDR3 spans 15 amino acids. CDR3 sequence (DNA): TGTGCCAGCAGGCTAACGACAGGGTTGGTTTCACCCCTCCACTTT. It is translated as CASRLTTGLVSPLHF.

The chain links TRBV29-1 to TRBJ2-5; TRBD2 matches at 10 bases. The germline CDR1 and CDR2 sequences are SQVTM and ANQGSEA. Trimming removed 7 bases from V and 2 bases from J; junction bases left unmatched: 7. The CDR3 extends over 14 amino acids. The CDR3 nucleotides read TGCAGCGCCCCCGGACTAGCGGCACAAGAGACCCAGTACTTC. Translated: CSAPGLAAQETQYF.

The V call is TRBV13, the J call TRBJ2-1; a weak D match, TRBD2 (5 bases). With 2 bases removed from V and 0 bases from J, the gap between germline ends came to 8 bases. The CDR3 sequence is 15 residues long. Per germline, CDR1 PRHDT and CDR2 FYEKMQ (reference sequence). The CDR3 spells CASSLLEGSYNEQFF. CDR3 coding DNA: TGTGCCAGCAGCTTATTAGAGGGCTCCTACAATGAGCAGTTCTTC.

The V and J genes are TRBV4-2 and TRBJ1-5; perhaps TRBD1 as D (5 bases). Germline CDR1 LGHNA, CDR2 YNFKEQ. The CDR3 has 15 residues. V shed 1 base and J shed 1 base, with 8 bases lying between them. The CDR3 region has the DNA TGTGCCAGCAGCCAAGGTGGGGGGAGCAATCAGCCCCAGCATTTT. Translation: CASSQGGGSNQPQHF.

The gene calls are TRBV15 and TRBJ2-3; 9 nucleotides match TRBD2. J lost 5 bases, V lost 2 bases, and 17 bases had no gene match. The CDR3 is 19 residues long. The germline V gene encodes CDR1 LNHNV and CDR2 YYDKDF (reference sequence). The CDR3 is CATSRPRGWRGGPGDTQYF. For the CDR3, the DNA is TGTGCCACCAGCAGACCAAGGGGATGGCGGGGGGGCCCAGGAGATACGCAGTATTTT.

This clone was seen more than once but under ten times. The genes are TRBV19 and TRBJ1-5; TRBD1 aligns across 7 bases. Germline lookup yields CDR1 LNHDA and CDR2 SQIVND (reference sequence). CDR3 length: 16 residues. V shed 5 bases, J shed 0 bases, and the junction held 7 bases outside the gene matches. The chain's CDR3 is CASSWSTGSSNQPQHF. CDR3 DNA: TGTGCCAGTAGTTGGTCGACAGGGAGTAGCAATCAGCCCCAGCATTTT.

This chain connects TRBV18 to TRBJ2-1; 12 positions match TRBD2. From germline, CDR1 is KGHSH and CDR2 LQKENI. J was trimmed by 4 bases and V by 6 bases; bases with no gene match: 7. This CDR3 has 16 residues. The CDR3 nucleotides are TGTGCCAGCTCTAAGCTGACTAGCGGGAGTTACAATGAGCAGTTCTTC. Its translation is CASSKLTSGSYNEQFF.

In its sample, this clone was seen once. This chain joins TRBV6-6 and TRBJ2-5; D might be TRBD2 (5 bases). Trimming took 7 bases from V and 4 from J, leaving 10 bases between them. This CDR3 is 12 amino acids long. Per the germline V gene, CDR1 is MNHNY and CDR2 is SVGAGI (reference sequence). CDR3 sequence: CASTLGRETQYF. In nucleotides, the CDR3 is TGTGCCAGCACTCTAGGGAGAGAGACCCAGTACTTC.

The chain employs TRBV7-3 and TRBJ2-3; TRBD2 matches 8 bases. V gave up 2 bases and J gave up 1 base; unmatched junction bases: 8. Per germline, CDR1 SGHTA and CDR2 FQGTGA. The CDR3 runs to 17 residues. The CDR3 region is CASSLSGGLKRTDTQYF. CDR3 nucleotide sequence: TGTGCCAGCAGCTTATCGGGGGGGCTTAAACGCACAGATACGCAGTATTTT.

CDR3 coding DNA: TGTGCCAGTCGGCTAGCGGGAGGTGTGGGGGCCAAAAACATTCAGTACTTC. Translation: CASRLAGGVGAKNIQYF. J is TRBJ2-4 and V is TRBV19; 11 bases are shared with TRBD2. CDR3 length equals 17 residues. The germline V gene has CDR1 LNHDA and CDR2 SQIVND (reference sequence). The J segment lost 1 base and the V segment lost 8 bases, leaving 10 bases of the junction unmatched. The full variable domain, its missing parts supplied by reference TRBV19 and TRBJ2-4, is DGGITQSPKYLFRKEGQNVTLSCEQNLNHDAMYWYRQDPGQGLRLIYYSQIVNDFQKGDIAEGYSVSREKKESFPLTVTSAQKNPTAFYLCASRLAGGVGAKNIQYFGAGTRLSVL.

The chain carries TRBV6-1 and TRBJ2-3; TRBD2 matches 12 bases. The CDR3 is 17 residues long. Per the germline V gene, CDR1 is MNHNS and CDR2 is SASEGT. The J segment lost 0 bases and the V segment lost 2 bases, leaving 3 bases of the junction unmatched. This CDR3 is CASSELAGGWSTDTQYF. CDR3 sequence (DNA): TGTGCCAGCAGTGAACTAGCGGGAGGGTGGAGCACAGATACGCAGTATTTT.

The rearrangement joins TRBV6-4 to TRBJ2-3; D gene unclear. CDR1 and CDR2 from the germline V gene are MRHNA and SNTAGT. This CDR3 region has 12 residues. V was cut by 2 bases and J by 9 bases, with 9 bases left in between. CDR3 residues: CASSDLGITQYF. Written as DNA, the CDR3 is TGTGCCAGCAGTGACCTGGGCATCACGCAGTATTTT.

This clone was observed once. The CDR3 loop reads CASSPRDMEEKLFF. CDR3 nucleotide sequence: TGTGCCAGCAGCCCCCGGGACATGGAAGAAAAACTGTTTTTT. This chain joins TRBV4-2 and TRBJ1-4; tentatively, D is TRBD1 (6 bases). The germline V gene encodes CDR1 LGHNA and CDR2 YNFKEQ. V gave up 4 bases and J gave up 8 bases, with 14 bases separating them. The CDR3 contains 14 residues.

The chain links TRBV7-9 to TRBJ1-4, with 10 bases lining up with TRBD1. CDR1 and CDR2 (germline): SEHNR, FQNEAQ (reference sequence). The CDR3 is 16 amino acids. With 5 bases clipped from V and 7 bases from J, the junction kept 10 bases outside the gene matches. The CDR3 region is CASSQTGGVLSEKLFF. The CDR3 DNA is TGTGCCAGCAGCCAGACAGGGGGCGTATTGAGTGAAAAACTGTTTTTT.

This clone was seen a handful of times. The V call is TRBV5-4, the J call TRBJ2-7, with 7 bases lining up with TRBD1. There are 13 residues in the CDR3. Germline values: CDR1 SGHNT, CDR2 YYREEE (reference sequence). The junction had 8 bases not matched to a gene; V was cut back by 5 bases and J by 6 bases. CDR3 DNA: TGTGCCAGCAGTAAAAGACAGGGTTCCGAGCAGTACTTC. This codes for CASSKRQGSEQYF.

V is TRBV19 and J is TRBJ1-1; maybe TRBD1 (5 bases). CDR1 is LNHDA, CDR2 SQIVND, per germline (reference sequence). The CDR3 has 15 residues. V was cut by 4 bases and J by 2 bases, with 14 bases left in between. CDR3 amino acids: CASSTSGISNTEAFF. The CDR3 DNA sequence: TGTGCCAGTAGTACCTCAGGGATTAGCAACACTGAAGCTTTCTTT.

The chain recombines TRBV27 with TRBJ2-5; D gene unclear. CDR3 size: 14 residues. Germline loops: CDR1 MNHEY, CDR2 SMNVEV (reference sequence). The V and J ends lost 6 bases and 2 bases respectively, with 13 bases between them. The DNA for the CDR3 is TGTGCCAGCAGGGCCTCTAGGAAACAAGAGACCCAGTACTTC. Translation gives CASRASRKQETQYF.

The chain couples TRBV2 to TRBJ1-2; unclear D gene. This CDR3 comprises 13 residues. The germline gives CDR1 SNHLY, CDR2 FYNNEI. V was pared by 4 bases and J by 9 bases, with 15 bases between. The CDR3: CASSGEGSLRYTF. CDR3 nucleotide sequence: TGTGCCAGCAGTGGGGAGGGCTCGCTTCGCTACACCTTC.

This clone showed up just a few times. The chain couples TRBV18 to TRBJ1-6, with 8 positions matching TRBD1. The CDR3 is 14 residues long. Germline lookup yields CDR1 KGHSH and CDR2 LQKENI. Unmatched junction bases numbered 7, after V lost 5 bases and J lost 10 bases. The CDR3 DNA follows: TGTGCCAGCTCATCGACAGGGGACAGGTCACCCCTCCACTTT. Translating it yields CASSSTGDRSPLHF. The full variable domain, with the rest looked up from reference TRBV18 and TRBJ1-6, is NAGVMQNPRHLVRRRGQEARLRCSPMKGHSHVYWYRQLPEEGLKFMVYLQKENIIDESGMPKERFSAEFPKEGPSILRIQQVVRGDSAAYFCASSSTGDRSPLHFGNGTRLTVT.

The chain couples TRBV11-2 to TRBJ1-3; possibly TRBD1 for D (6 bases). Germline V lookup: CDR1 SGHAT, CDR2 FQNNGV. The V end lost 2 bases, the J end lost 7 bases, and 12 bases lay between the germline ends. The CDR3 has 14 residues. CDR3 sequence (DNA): TGTGCCAGCAGCTTAAGACAGGTTATGAACACCATATATTTT. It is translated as CASSLRQVMNTIYF.

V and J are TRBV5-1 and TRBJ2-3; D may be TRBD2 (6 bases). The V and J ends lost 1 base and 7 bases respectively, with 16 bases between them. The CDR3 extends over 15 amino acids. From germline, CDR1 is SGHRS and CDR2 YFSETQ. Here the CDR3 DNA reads TGCGCCAGCAGCTTGTACGGGGAGGTGGAAAATACGCAGTATTTT. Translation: CASSLYGEVENTQYF.

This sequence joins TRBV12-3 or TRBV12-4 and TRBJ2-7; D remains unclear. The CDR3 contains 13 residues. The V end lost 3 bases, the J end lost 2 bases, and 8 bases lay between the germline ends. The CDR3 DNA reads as TGTGCCAGCAGTTTTTCGAGTACCTACGAGCAGTACTTC. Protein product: CASSFSSTYEQYF.

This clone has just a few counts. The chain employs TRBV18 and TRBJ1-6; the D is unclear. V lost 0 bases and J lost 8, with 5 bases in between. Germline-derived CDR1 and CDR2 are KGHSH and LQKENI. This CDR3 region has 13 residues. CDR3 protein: CASSPPGHSPLHF. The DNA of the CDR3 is TGTGCCAGCTCACCACCGGGCCATTCACCCCTCCACTTT.